This T cell receptor (beta chain) originates from a study of T-cell reconstitution after alpha-beta-depleted transplantation in children. Study outcomes and limitations: From newly produced T cells came most of the T-cell counts and diversity one year after transplant. In patients about two months after transplant, alpha-beta T cells reportedly arose from several hundred expanded graft clones. The study traced high day-60 TCRbeta diversity in some patients to surviving recipient T cells and thymic progenitors.

This clonotype was picked up a small number of times. Its antigen is currently unknown. The CDR3 runs to 15 residues. V was clipped by 3 bases and J by 0 bases, with 12 bases between them. The TCRbeta library was prepared with unique molecular identifiers. One entry per CDR3 protein results from TCRdb running MiXCR on the PCR reads. The repertoire has around 580,000 distinct CDR3 sequences, about 21% of them found once; the top ten carry over 12%. Here the sequenced sample was PBMCs, mostly from graft donor cells, taken 360 days after TCRalphabeta/CD19-depleted stem cell transplant. V gene TRBV12-3 or TRBV12-4 combines with J gene TRBJ2-7; TRBD2 is a possible D gene (6 bases). The receptor comes from a boy under two years old who had a stem cell transplant for acute myeloid leukemia, so the T cells may come from the graft donor. CDR3 amino acids: CASSFSDGSSYEQYF. CDR3 DNA sequence: TGTGCCAGCAGTTTTTCGGACGGGAGCTCCTACGAGCAGTACTTC.